Each of the 2 T cell receptor beta chains below was sequenced from the same sample in a study of beta chain features in type 1 diabetes. These receptors have no known antigen. Expressed TCRB transcripts were sequenced because the entire RNA isolate underwent reverse transcription. Method: immunoSEQ multiplex PCR; TCRdb's copy keeps in-frame clones and lacks some. The sample lists 300,000 to 450,000 clones, around 10% occurring once. Study-wide points: There was a moderate but significant shortening of TCRB CDR3s in all four CD4+ subsets of Type 1 diabetes patients.

Source material: central memory CD4+ T cells from blood. Receptor source: a man aged 25 to 45 with type 1 diabetes.

This clone was picked up many times. The V gene is TRBV5-1, the J gene TRBJ2-1; D is perhaps TRBD1 (6 bases). V was trimmed by 0 bases and J by 10 bases, leaving 11 bases between them. Germline V gives CDR1 SGHRS, CDR2 YFSETQ. This CDR3 comprises 13 residues. CDR3 in amino acids: CASSLDRDGEQFF. CDR3 DNA sequence: TGCGCCAGCAGCTTGGACAGGGACGGCGAGCAGTTCTTC. Filled out from reference TRBV5-1 and TRBJ2-1, the complete variable domain reads KAGVTQTPRYLIKTRGQQVTLSCSPISGHRSVSWYQQTPGQGLQFLFEYFSETQRNKGNFPGRFSGRQFSNSRSEMNVSTLELGDSALYLCASSLDRDGEQFFGPGTRLTVL.

The chain joins TRBV7-9 to TRBJ2-3; D perhaps matches TRBD2 (6 bases). The CDR3 covers 15 residues. V was cut by 4 bases and J by 4 bases, with 15 bases left in between. Germline CDR1 and CDR2: SEHNR and FQNEAQ (reference sequence). This CDR3 reads CASSSRQGGPDTQYF. In DNA, the CDR3 is TGTGCCAGCAGCTCAAGACAAGGAGGGCCAGATACGCAGTATTTT.